Sequencing of this T cell receptor beta chain was carried out in a study of cytomegalovirus exposure and HLA in healthy donors. Study results and caveats: The majority of TCR sequences were rare, yet some public TCRs appeared in many donors. Subsequent analysis revealed that first-cohort TCR clusters tended to co-occur in the 130 or so validation repertoires. The study designated fewer than 200 TCR beta chains cytomegalovirus-associated.

Points on this clone: Its antigen is unknown.

Sequenced by immunoSEQ multiplex PCR; TCRdb stores in-frame clones only, minus some. The sample contains under 400,000 clones, 75% to 90% of which appear only once. Germline values: CDR1 SGDLS, CDR2 YYNGEE. V shed 0 bases and J shed 5 bases, with 18 bases lying between them. CDR3 size: 16 residues. The V gene is TRBV9, the J gene TRBJ2-7, with a weak D call TRBD1 (6 bases). Input material: PBMCs. The clonotype originates from a woman aged 18-29 years in good health and CMV-seronegative. The CDR3 DNA reads as TGTGCCAGCAGCGTAGGGGTCGGGCAGGGGATAGACGAGCAGTACTTC. It encodes CASSVGVGQGIDEQYF.